This T cell receptor (beta chain) was sequenced for a study of T cell responses to AZD1222 COVID-19 vaccine (dated by TCRdb to about 2021). Regarding the research as a whole: AZD1222 recipients with second doses at about 4 weeks or about 12 weeks were pooled, because spike-specific TCR depth and breadth did not differ between schedules. A total of 233 trial participants underwent TCR sequencing, of whom about 200 had received two doses of AZD1222 and about 25 had received two doses of the MenACWY control vaccine. Trial participants were enrolled by age into subgroups of 18-55, 56-69 and 70-plus years, and 148, 28 and 57 TCR-sequenced participants, respectively, were included in these subgroups. Results the study describes overall, beyond this receptor: After two AZD1222 doses, both the breadth and the depth of spike-specific TCRs were significantly higher than at day 0 and than in MenACWY recipients. Conclusions about previously exposed vaccinees are limited because only six or seven AZD1222 recipients were SARS-CoV-2 seropositive at baseline. Because no day 14 peak-response samples were available, the repertoires could be characterized only after the peak T cell response. Participants were mostly white British and included more females than males, and it was suggested by the authors that clonal diversity may have been underestimated. In the small 56-69-year group, the increase in depth fell short of significance, most likely because of low power. CD4 TCRs associated with the vaccine covered the entire spike protein, and the dominant responses were in regions 160-218 and 743-854. Reportedly, close to half of the unique spike-specific TCRs recognized epitopes lying outside the regions that are mutated in the B.1.351 and B.1.1.7 variants.

The sample's time point label, in plain terms: baseline before first vaccination. Vaccinee samples were obtained from the UK trials COV001 and COV002, which included a single-blind randomized controlled phase 2/3 trial of AZD1222 (ChAdOx1 nCoV-19) in healthy adults. Trial participant PBMC samples were collected at day 0 and day 28 after the second dose for TCRbeta chain sequencing. The CDR3 regions of human TCRbeta chains were analyzed by immunosequencing. The paper's processing steps were these. Repertoire TCRs were checked for matches against a reference library of SARS-CoV-2-specific TCRs that had been generated using the MIRA antigen-specificity platform. Breadth meant the fraction of unique TCRs that were SARS-CoV-2-associated, whereas depth meant the fraction of total T cells that were SARS-CoV-2-associated. Each spike-specific TCR was assigned to its reactive spike region and to a CD4 or CD8 class using the MIRA data. Log10-transformed breadth and depth values were compared by one-way ANOVA with Sidak's multiple comparisons tests. In TCRdb, the immuneACCESS table is reduced to in-frame sequences with V and J assigned. These tables do not hold every clone; where another copy was compared, an unresolved V gene accounts for under half, and the others remain unexplained. D and trimming come from the DNA, and the V and J calls and clone size come from that table. Counted in this sample were about 120,000 clones; less than 95% of them appeared once. Clones ranked in the top ten supply less than 6.5% of the sample.

V is cut by 1 base and J by 8 bases, and the space between the germline ends is 12 bases. The germline V gene gives CDR1 as SGHVS and CDR2 as FNYEAQ. Reading from cysteine to phenylalanine, the CDR3 counts 15 amino acids. Just CDR3 DNA is preserved here, 45 bases in frame from base 1. In the case of this clone: The antigen it recognizes is unknown. The input lacks base qualities; no much larger clone sits a single base away.

The material sequenced was peripheral blood, taken on day 0 of AZD1222 vaccination. This receptor was taken from an adult in good health. Recombination joined TRBV7-6 with TRBJ1-6, with no confidently assigned D gene. In nucleotide form, the sequence is TGTGCCAGCAGCTTAGGGACCCTAGGATATTCACCCCTCCACTTT. It translates as CASSLGTLGYSPLHF.